One and the same sample provided the 22 T cell receptor beta chains below, sequenced in a study of T cell changes during pregnancy in multiple sclerosis. Assay used: immunoSEQ multiplex PCR; TCRdb lists only in-frame clones, some missing. The sample lists tens of thousands of clones, about 90% seen once, with around 0.69% in the top ten. The sequences come from CD4+ T cells from peripheral blood mononuclear cells, collected in the second trimester of pregnancy. Source of these receptors: a female donor in good health, enrolled as a control in a pregnancy study.

The chain couples TRBV29-1 to TRBJ1-1, with no clear D. V lost 1 base, J lost 3 bases, and 18 bases lay in between. Looked up from germline, CDR1 is SQVTM and CDR2 is ANQGSEA. CDR3 size: 16 residues. CDR3 sequence (DNA): TGCAGCGTTGAAGGCCTTCCCTCCCAGATGGACACTGAAGCTTTCTTT. Translated, it gives CSVEGLPSQMDTEAFF.

This rearrangement joins TRBV5-4 to TRBJ2-5, with 7 nucleotides matching TRBD2. CDR3 size: 14 residues. Germline CDR1 reads SGHNT; CDR2 reads YYREEE (reference sequence). J lost 2 bases, V lost 4 bases, and 5 bases had no gene match. For the CDR3, the DNA is TGTGCCAGCAGCCTAAGTAGCGGGCAAGAGACCCAGTACTTC. Its translation is CASSLSSGQETQYF.

This clone showed up just a few times. The V and J genes are TRBV6-5 and TRBJ1-5, with TRBD1 matching 8 bases. Germline V lookup: CDR1 MNHEY, CDR2 SVGAGI. This CDR3 is built from 16 residues. V shed 2 bases, J shed 7 bases, and the junction held 10 bases outside the gene matches. The chain's CDR3 is CASSYAYGQGGQPQHF. CDR3 nucleotides: TGTGCCAGCAGTTACGCCTATGGACAGGGTGGACAGCCCCAGCATTTT.

This chain connects TRBV5-6 to TRBJ2-7; 9 positions match TRBD1. The CDR3 runs to 15 residues. V dropped 5 bases and J dropped 2; count of bases not matched to a gene: 8. The V gene's germline CDR1 is SGHDT and CDR2 YYEEEE. The CDR3 protein is CASREAGTGTYEQYF. CDR3 DNA sequence: TGTGCCAGCAGAGAGGCGGGGACAGGGACCTACGAGCAGTACTTC.

This clone has a single count. This chain links TRBV9 with TRBJ2-3; 9 nucleotides line up with TRBD2. Germline trimming cut 3 bases from V and 2 bases from J; bases unmatched to any gene: 7. The CDR3 runs 16 residues. Germline V lookup: CDR1 SGDLS, CDR2 YYNGEE. The DNA for the CDR3 is TGTGCCAGCAGCGGTTCCGGGACTAGCATCACAGATACGCAGTATTTT. Translating it yields CASSGSGTSITDTQYF.

CDR3 in amino acids: CASSLARVSEKLFF. In DNA, the CDR3 is TGTGCCAGCAGCCTCGCCAGGGTGTCGGAAAAACTGTTTTTT. The rearrangement uses TRBV5-8 and TRBJ1-4; D is possibly TRBD1 (5 bases). Germline values: CDR1 SGHTS, CDR2 YDEGEE. The CDR3 length is 14 residues. The V end lost 4 bases, the J end lost 8 bases, and 15 bases lay between the germline ends.

V gene TRBV29-1 combines with J gene TRBJ1-1; 8 nucleotides match TRBD1. The CDR3 has 14 amino acids. The germline V gene encodes CDR1 SQVTM and CDR2 ANQGSEA. V lost 1 base, J lost 3 bases, and 4 bases stayed unmatched. The CDR3 is CSVEAGGVDTEAFF. Here the CDR3 DNA reads TGCAGCGTTGAAGCAGGGGGCGTGGACACTGAAGCTTTCTTT.

Written as DNA, the CDR3 is TGTGCCAGTAGTATACGGGGAAGACAGGGGGACCGGAATGAGCAGTTCTTC. Its protein product is CASSIRGRQGDRNEQFF. This chain links TRBV19 with TRBJ2-1, with TRBD1 matching over 9 bases. CDR3 length: 17 amino acids. CDR1 LNHDA and CDR2 SQIVND come from the germline V gene (reference sequence). V dropped 2 bases and J dropped 7; count of bases not matched to a gene: 12.

The chain has TRBV5-5 and TRBJ1-2; the match to TRBD1 covers 8 bases. CDR1 SGHKS and CDR2 YYEKEE come from the germline V gene (reference sequence). Trimming cost V 0 bases and J 7 bases; bases outside gene matches: 5. The CDR3 covers 14 residues. This CDR3 is CASSLVPGGAGYTF. In nucleotides, the CDR3 is TGTGCCAGCAGCTTGGTTCCAGGGGGCGCTGGCTACACCTTC.

V gene TRBV7-9 combines with J gene TRBJ2-7; the D gene is possibly TRBD1 (5 bases). Trimming removed 3 bases from V and 7 bases from J, with 10 bases in between. Looked up from germline, CDR1 is SEHNR and CDR2 is FQNEAQ (reference sequence). This CDR3 region has 12 residues. CDR3 residues: CASSLDIGEQYF. The CDR3 nucleotides read TGTGCCAGCAGCTTGGACATAGGGGAGCAGTACTTC.

V gene TRBV7-2 combines with J gene TRBJ1-2; 9 positions agree with TRBD1. V was pared by 5 bases and J by 7 bases, with 2 bases of the junction left unmatched. The germline V gene encodes CDR1 SGHTA and CDR2 FQGNSA. The CDR3 has 12 amino acids. The CDR3 DNA reads as TGTGCCAGCAGCGGGACAGGGTTTGGCTACACCTTC. As protein: CASSGTGFGYTF.

The chain has TRBV2 and TRBJ2-2; the D gene is possibly TRBD2 (5 bases). From germline, CDR1 is SNHLY and CDR2 FYNNEI. The V and J ends lost 8 bases and 0 bases respectively, with 10 bases between them. The CDR3 is 14 amino acids. The CDR3 loop is CASGADSNTGELFF. In DNA, the CDR3 is TGTGCCAGCGGAGCGGATTCGAACACCGGGGAGCTGTTTTTT.

This chain links TRBV27 with TRBJ1-1, with unresolved D. This CDR3 contains 13 residues. Germline V CDR1 and CDR2: MNHEY, SMNVEV (reference sequence). V was cut by 0 bases and J by 5 bases, with 7 bases left in between. The DNA for the CDR3 is TGTGCCAGCAGTTTATCCACAGTGACTGAAGCTTTCTTT. Protein product: CASSLSTVTEAFF.

The chain recombines TRBV7-3 with TRBJ1-1; maybe TRBD1 (5 bases). V was shortened by 5 bases and J by 7 bases, with 17 bases between the two germline ends. The CDR3 has 14 residues. CDR1 and CDR2 from the germline V gene are SGHTA and FQGTGA. CDR3 bases: TGTGCCAGCAGCCCCGGGGCAGGGAGGGATGAAGCTTTCTTT. Encoded protein: CASSPGAGRDEAFF.

In DNA form, the CDR3 reads TGCAGCGCCCCCAGGGATTCTGGCTACACCTTC. It codes for CSAPRDSGYTF. This chain joins TRBV29-1 and TRBJ1-2, with TRBD1 as a possible D gene (5 bases). CDR3 length: 11 residues. CDR1 is SQVTM, CDR2 ANQGSEA, per germline. V was cut by 7 bases and J by 7 bases, with 13 bases left in between.

The chain combines TRBV18 with TRBJ1-2, with 10 bases aligning to TRBD1. The germline V gene encodes CDR1 KGHSH and CDR2 LQKENI. The V segment lost 3 bases and the J segment 5 bases; nucleotides outside the gene matches: 6. The CDR3 consists of 15 residues. CDR3 loop: CASSPGTGESYGYTF. Written as DNA, the CDR3 is TGTGCCAGCTCACCCGGGACAGGGGAGAGTTATGGCTACACCTTC.

This chain joins TRBV4-3 and TRBJ1-6, with D tentatively TRBD1 (5 bases). Germline V lookup: CDR1 LGHNA, CDR2 YSLEER. Trimming left V 5 bases short and J 0 bases short, with 20 bases between. The CDR3 has 19 amino acids. The CDR3 loop reads CASSRTGTLEGSYNSPLHF. The DNA for the CDR3 is TGCGCCAGCAGCAGGACCGGGACTTTAGAGGGCTCCTATAATTCACCCCTCCACTTT.

This clone has just one count. The rearrangement links TRBV18 to TRBJ1-1; 9 bases fit TRBD1. Germline V gene data show CDR1 as KGHSH and CDR2 as LQKENI. Trimming took 0 bases from V and 4 from J; bases not matched to a gene: 3. The CDR3 runs 15 residues. The CDR3 DNA is TGTGCCAGCTCACCACCCGACAGGGGGATCACTGAAGCTTTCTTT. It specifies CASSPPDRGITEAFF.

The genes are TRBV7-2 and TRBJ1-2, with 9 bases lining up with TRBD1. Germline CDR1 reads SGHTA; CDR2 reads FQGNSA. V lost 1 base to trimming and J lost 7 bases; unmatched junction nucleotides: 10. The CDR3 runs 16 residues. The CDR3 sequence: CASSLVVGDRAGGYTF. Here the CDR3 DNA reads TGTGCCAGCAGCTTAGTTGTAGGGGACAGGGCGGGTGGCTACACCTTC.

The rearrangement links TRBV28 to TRBJ2-7, with 7 positions matching TRBD1. V lost 8 bases and J lost 0; bases outside the gene matches: 4. Germline V gene data show CDR1 as MDHEN and CDR2 as SYDVKM. CDR3 length: 13 amino acids. DNA for the CDR3: TGTGCCAGCCAACAGGGGCCCTCCTACGAGCAGTACTTC. Residues: CASQQGPSYEQYF.

This chain uses TRBV10-3 with TRBJ2-5; TRBD1 matches at 11 bases. Trimming took 4 bases from V and 0 from J; bases not matched to a gene: 1. In germline, CDR1 is ENHRY, CDR2 SYGVKD. This CDR3 has 15 residues. DNA of the CDR3: TGTGCCATCAGTGGGGACAGGGGGGACCAAGAGACCCAGTACTTC. Translated: CAISGDRGDQETQYF.

The chain is built from TRBV5-1 and TRBJ1-1; 10 bases are shared with TRBD1. The CDR3 loop spans 12 amino acids. V shed 4 bases, J shed 8 bases, and the junction held 2 bases outside the gene matches. In germline, CDR1 is SGHRS, CDR2 YFSETQ. The CDR3 DNA reads TGCGCCAGCAGCCAGGGACAGGGGGAAGCTTTCTTT. This encodes CASSQGQGEAFF.